This T cell receptor beta chain was obtained from a study of blood T cell repertoires in COVID-19. About the research overall: Samples came from the United States, Italy and Spain, spanning acute and convalescent COVID-19. From T cells, B-cell-depleted T cells, or PBMCs came the material, which was cDNA or gDNA.

TCRdb's copy holds only in-frame clones and misses some; the assay was immunoSEQ multiplex PCR. This table holds 300,000 to 350,000 clones, about nine tenths found once. The Seattle site enrolled patients during active infection and followed them longitudinally. The CDR3 loop spans 18 amino acids. The germline V gene encodes CDR1 SGHRS and CDR2 YFSETQ. V lost 0 bases to trimming and J lost 3 bases, with 18 bases between them. What was sequenced was peripheral blood. This chain connects TRBV5-1 to TRBJ2-2; D is unresolved. This receptor was obtained from a man younger than 45 with COVID-19, enrolled during active disease. The CDR3 loop reads CASSLVRSGVNDTGELFF. CDR3 nucleotide sequence: TGCGCCAGCAGCTTGGTCCGTAGTGGAGTGAACGACACCGGGGAGCTGTTTTTT.